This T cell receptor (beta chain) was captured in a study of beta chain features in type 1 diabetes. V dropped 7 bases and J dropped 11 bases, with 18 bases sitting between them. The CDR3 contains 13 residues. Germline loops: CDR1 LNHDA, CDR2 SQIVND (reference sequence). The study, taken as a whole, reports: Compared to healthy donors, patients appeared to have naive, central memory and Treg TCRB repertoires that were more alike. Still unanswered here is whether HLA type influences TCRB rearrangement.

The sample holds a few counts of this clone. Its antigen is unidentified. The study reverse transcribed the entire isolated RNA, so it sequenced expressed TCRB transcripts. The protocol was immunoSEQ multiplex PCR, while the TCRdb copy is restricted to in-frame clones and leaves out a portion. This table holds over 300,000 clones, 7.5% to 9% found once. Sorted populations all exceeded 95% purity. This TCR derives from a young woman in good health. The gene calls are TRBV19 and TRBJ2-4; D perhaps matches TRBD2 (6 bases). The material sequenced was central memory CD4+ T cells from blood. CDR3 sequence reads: CASMWPGSTVQYF. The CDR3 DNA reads TGTGCCAGTATGTGGCCCGGGAGCACTGTTCAGTACTTC.